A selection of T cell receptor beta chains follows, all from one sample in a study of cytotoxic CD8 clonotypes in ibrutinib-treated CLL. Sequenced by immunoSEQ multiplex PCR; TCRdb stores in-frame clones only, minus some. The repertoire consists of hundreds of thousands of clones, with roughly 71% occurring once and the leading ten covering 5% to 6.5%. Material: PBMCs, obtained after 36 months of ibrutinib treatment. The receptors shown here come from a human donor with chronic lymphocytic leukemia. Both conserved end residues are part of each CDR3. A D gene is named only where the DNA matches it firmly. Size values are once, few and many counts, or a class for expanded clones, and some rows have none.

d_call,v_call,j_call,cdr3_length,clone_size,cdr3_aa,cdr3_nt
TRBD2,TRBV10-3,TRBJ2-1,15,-,CAISEFGLAYNEQFF,TGTGCCATCAGTGAGTTTGGACTAGCGTACAATGAGCAGTTCTTC
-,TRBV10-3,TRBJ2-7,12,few,CAINGAGYEQYF,TGTGCCATCAACGGGGCTGGATACGAGCAGTACTTC
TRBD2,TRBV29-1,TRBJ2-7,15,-,CSVEGGPSGSYEQYF,TGCAGCGTTGAGGGGGGCCCTAGCGGGAGCTACGAGCAGTACTTC
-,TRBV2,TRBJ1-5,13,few,CASSAMVGQPQHF,TGTGCCAGCAGTGCCATGGTCGGTCAGCCCCAGCATTTT
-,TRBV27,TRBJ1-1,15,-,CASSLSSSVVEGAFF,TGTGCCAGCAGTTTATCGAGTTCGGTTGTGGAGGGAGCTTTCTTT
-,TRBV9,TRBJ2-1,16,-,CASSVGVRVSYNEQFF,TGTGCCAGCAGCGTAGGGGTCCGCGTGTCCTACAATGAGCAGTTCTTC
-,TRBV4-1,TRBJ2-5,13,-,CASSERGVKTQYF,TGCGCCAGCAGCGAGCGTGGGGTTAAGACCCAGTACTTC
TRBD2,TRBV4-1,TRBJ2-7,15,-,CASSHPLTSGTEQYF,TGCGCCAGCAGCCACCCCCTTACTAGCGGGACCGAGCAGTACTTC
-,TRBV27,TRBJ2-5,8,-,CASALQYF,TGTGCCAGCGCCCTCCAGTACTTC
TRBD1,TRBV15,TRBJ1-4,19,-,CATSPGTGRLAGTNEKLFF,TGTGCCACCAGCCCCGGGACAGGACGATTAGCCGGAACTAATGAAAAACTGTTTTTT
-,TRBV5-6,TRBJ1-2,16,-,CASSFRAILFVYGYTF,TGTGCCAGCAGCTTCCGGGCCATACTTTTTGTCTATGGCTACACCTTC
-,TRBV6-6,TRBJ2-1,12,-,CASISMGGEQFF,TGTGCCAGCATTTCTATGGGGGGTGAGCAGTTCTTC
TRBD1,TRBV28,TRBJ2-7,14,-,CASGTGTGGYEQYF,TGTGCCAGCGGAACCGGGACAGGGGGCTACGAGCAGTACTTC
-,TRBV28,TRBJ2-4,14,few,CASSLDLAKNIQYF,TGTGCCAGCAGTTTGGACCTAGCCAAAAACATTCAGTACTTC
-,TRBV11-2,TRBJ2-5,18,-,CASSPGRVRLIYQETQYF,TGTGCCAGCAGCCCTGGCAGGGTCAGATTGATTTACCAAGAGACCCAGTACTTC
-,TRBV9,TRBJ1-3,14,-,CASSGDNSGNTIYF,TGTGCCAGCAGTGGGGACAACTCTGGAAACACCATATATTTT
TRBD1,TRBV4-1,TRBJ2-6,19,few,CASSQEGQGTYGGANVLTF,TGCGCCAGCAGCCAAGAGGGACAGGGGACATACGGTGGGGCCAACGTCCTGACTTTC
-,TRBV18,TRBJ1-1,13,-,CASSPFGNTEAFF,TGTGCCAGCTCACCATTTGGGAACACTGAAGCTTTCTTT
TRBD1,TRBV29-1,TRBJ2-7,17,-,CSGRHPPGTGISYEQYF,TGCAGCGGCCGGCATCCCCCCGGGACAGGGATCTCCTACGAGCAGTACTTC
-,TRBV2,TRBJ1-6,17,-,CASSQGATRAHRSPLHF,TGTGCCAGCAGTCAAGGGGCGACGAGGGCCCACCGTTCACCCCTCCACTTT
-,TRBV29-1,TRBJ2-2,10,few,CSVLTGELFF,TGCAGCGTCCTAACCGGGGAGCTGTTTTTT
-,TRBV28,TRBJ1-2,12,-,CASRDGAMGYTF,TGTGCCAGCAGGGACGGCGCGATGGGCTACACCTTC
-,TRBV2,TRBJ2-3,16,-,CASSEAFRRGTDTQYF,TGTGCCAGCAGTGAAGCTTTCAGGAGGGGCACAGATACGCAGTATTTT
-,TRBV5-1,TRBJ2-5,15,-,CASSLAKAWGETQYF,TGCGCCAGCAGCTTGGCCAAGGCGTGGGGAGAGACCCAGTACTTC
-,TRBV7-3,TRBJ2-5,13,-,CASSSHSTETQYF,TGTGCCAGCAGCTCCCATTCCACCGAGACCCAGTACTTC
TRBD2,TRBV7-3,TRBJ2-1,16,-,CASSLIGLAGRNEQFF,TGTGCCAGCAGCTTAATAGGACTAGCGGGACGCAATGAGCAGTTCTTC
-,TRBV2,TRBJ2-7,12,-,CASSDPDSEQYF,TGTGCCAGCAGTGACCCAGATAGCGAGCAGTACTTC
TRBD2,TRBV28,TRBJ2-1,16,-,CASSLGGPLGGNEQFF,TGTGCCAGCAGTCTAGGTGGACCGCTCGGGGGGAATGAGCAGTTCTTC
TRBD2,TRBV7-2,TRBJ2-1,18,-,CASSYFRTSGSIVDEQFF,TGTGCCAGCAGCTATTTTCGGACTAGCGGGAGTATAGTAGATGAGCAGTTCTTC
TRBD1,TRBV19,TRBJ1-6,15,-,CASTPGTGGVAPLHF,TGTGCCAGTACCCCCGGGACAGGGGGCGTTGCACCCCTCCACTTT
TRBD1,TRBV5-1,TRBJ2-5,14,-,CASSLGQAEETQYF,TGCGCCAGCAGCTTAGGACAGGCGGAAGAGACCCAGTACTTC
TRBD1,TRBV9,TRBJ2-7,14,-,CASSETGNPYEQYF,TGTGCCAGCAGTGAGACAGGGAACCCCTACGAGCAGTACTTC
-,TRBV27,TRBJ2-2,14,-,CASSHRGDTGELFF,TGTGCCAGCAGTCATAGGGGGGACACCGGGGAGCTGTTTTTT